This passage covers 12 T cell receptor beta chains from one sample sequenced in a study of breast tumors, draining lymph nodes, adjacent tissues. Samples came from axillary lymph nodes draining the breast cancer. TCRdb re-analysed the multiplex PCR reads in MiXCR, keeping a single row per CDR3 protein. The sample lists around 130,000 distinct CDR3 sequences; less than 25% were seen once. The source material was axillary lymph node tissue. The receptor set was obtained from a female donor with breast cancer. Some clones in this sample may be carry-over from other donors' samples.

The genes are TRBV3-1 and TRBJ2-1, with unresolved D. In germline, CDR1 is LGHDT, CDR2 YNNKEL (reference sequence). Trimming stripped 3 bases from V and 10 bases from J, with 7 bases between. The CDR3 length is 11 residues. The CDR3 sequence is CASSHGLEQFF. CDR3 coding DNA: TGTGCCAGCAGCCACGGGCTCGAGCAGTTCTTC.

This clonotype was observed many times. This rearrangement joins TRBV10-3 to TRBJ1-4; TRBD1 aligns across 8 bases. Germline V CDR1 and CDR2: ENHRY, SYGVKD. The CDR3 spans 14 residues. V shed 4 bases, J shed 6 bases, and the junction held 4 bases outside the gene matches. The CDR3 here is CAISGTGRYEKLFF. The CDR3 nucleotides are TGTGCCATCAGTGGGACAGGGAGGTATGAAAAACTGTTTTTT.

To note about this clonotype: A much bigger clone sits one base away, suggesting this may be a read error. The V gene is TRBV20-1, the J gene TRBJ2-1, with TRBD2 matching 14 bases. CDR1 is DFQATT, CDR2 SNEGSKA, per germline (reference sequence). There are 18 residues in the CDR3. For the CDR3, the DNA is TGCAGTGCTAGCTCCGGACTAGCGGGAGGCCCCTCCTACAATGAGCAGTCCTTC. Translation gives CSASSGLAGGPSYNEQSF.

The sample holds many counts of this clonotype. This chain links TRBV18 with TRBJ2-7; possibly TRBD1 for D (5 bases). From germline, CDR1 is KGHSH and CDR2 LQKENI. The V end was cut by 2 bases, the J end by 5 bases, with 13 bases between. The length of the CDR3 is 14 residues. CDR3 in DNA: TGTGCCAGCTCACCAGTTACAGGTAGTGACGAGCAGTACTTC. This codes for CASSPVTGSDEQYF.

This clonotype was counted ten times or more. V is TRBV9 and J is TRBJ2-3; D might be TRBD2 (6 bases). The CDR3 has 15 residues. In germline, CDR1 is SGDLS, CDR2 YYNGEE. V was pared by 0 bases and J by 5 bases, with 13 bases between. The CDR3 DNA reads TGTGCCAGCAGCGTAGAGTCGGGAGCTAGAGATACGCAGTATTTT. This encodes CASSVESGARDTQYF.

The CDR3: CASSSPGTPRRDTQYF. The CDR3 DNA follows: TGTGCCAGCAGTTCTCCCGGGACCCCACGTAGAGATACGCAGTATTTT. The J gene is TRBJ2-3, the V gene TRBV28; D assignment may be TRBD1 or TRBD2 (5 bases each). V dropped 4 bases and J dropped 5 bases, with 19 bases sitting between them. The length of the CDR3 is 16 residues. Germline V gene sequence: CDR1 MDHEN, CDR2 SYDVKM. The full variable domain, rest sourced from reference TRBV28 and TRBJ2-3, is DVKVTQSSRYLVKRTGEKVFLECVQDMDHENMFWYRQDPGLGLRLIYFSYDVKMKEKGDIPEGYSVSREKKERFSLILESASTNQTSMYLCASSSPGTPRRDTQYFGPGTRLTVL.

This clonotype was observed at least ten times. In DNA, the CDR3 is TGTGCCAGCAGCCGACGCGTACAGGGGAATTCACCCCTCCACTTT. Translated, it gives CASSRRVQGNSPLHF. The V call is TRBV27, the J call TRBJ1-6, with 7 bases lining up with TRBD1. Per germline, CDR1 MNHEY and CDR2 SMNVEV (reference sequence). Trimming took 6 bases from V and 7 from J; bases not matched to a gene: 9. This CDR3 is 15 amino acids long.

This clonotype was counted ten times or more. The chain is built from TRBV7-8 and TRBJ1-4; D is ambiguous. The germline V and J ends were trimmed by 2 bases and 5 bases, with 9 bases remaining between them. Germline V gene sequence: CDR1 SGHVS, CDR2 FQNEAQ. CDR3 length: 14 amino acids. The CDR3 DNA is TGTGCCAGCAGCTTATGGGCAGGAAATGAAAAACTGTTTTTT. It yields the protein CASSLWAGNEKLFF.

This clonotype was counted many times. The gene calls are TRBV24-1 and TRBJ2-2; 9 bases fit TRBD1. The CDR3 runs 15 residues. V lost 3 bases to trimming and J lost 6 bases; unmatched junction nucleotides: 4. CDR1 and CDR2 (germline): KGHDR, SFDVKD. DNA of the CDR3: TGTGCCACCAGTGATGCCGGGACAGGGTCCGGGGAGCTGTTTTTT. As protein: CATSDAGTGSGELFF.

This clonotype occurred many times. The rearrangement uses TRBV18 and TRBJ1-4, with 7 bases identical to TRBD1. With V trimmed by 5 bases and J by 6 bases, 3 bases remained unmatched. Looked up from germline, CDR1 is KGHSH and CDR2 is LQKENI. There are 13 residues in the CDR3. The CDR3 reads CASSETGDEKLFF. The CDR3 DNA reads TGTGCCAGCTCAGAAACAGGGGATGAAAAACTGTTTTTT.

This clonotype was observed many times. The chain uses TRBV5-5 and TRBJ2-1; 12 nucleotides line up with TRBD2. Germline CDR1 SGHKS, CDR2 YYEKEE (reference sequence). After removal of 1 base from V and 8 bases from J, the junction contained 10 bases not matched to a gene. The CDR3 sequence is 17 residues long. CDR3 in amino acids: CASSLSPPSGRADEQFF. In DNA form, the CDR3 reads TGTGCCAGCAGCTTGTCCCCCCCTAGCGGGAGGGCCGATGAGCAGTTCTTC.

This clonotype was picked up many times. The chain has TRBV5-8 and TRBJ2-5; D may be TRBD1 or TRBD2 (6 bases each). The CDR3 loop spans 17 amino acids. Between the trimmed V and J ends, which lost 4 bases and 2 bases, there was a span of 21 bases. Germline values: CDR1 SGHTS, CDR2 YDEGEE. The CDR3 sequence: CASSRGLRGRGQETQYF. The CDR3 DNA reads TGTGCCAGCAGCCGGGGGCTCCGGGGCAGAGGACAAGAGACCCAGTACTTC.